This passage covers 8 T cell receptor beta chains from one sample sequenced in a study of blood T cell repertoires in COVID-19. Repertoires were generated with immunoSEQ multiplex PCR, while TCRdb's copy carries only in-frame clones and drops some. The top ten clones hold approximately 12% of a sample with under 80,000 clones, around 79% of them seen once. Sequenced input: peripheral blood. The receptors were gathered from a man in his fifties or sixties with acute or convalescent COVID-19.

The chain combines TRBV27 with TRBJ2-7; D is unclear. Germline CDR1 and CDR2: MNHEY and SMNVEV (reference sequence). V was clipped by 5 bases and J by 2 bases, with 13 bases between them. The CDR3 is made up of 14 amino acids. The CDR3 bases are TGTGCCAGCAGTCCTTTGGAGAGGACCTACGAGCAGTACTTC. Protein product: CASSPLERTYEQYF.

The chain has TRBV19 and TRBJ1-1, with 10 bases lining up with TRBD1. CDR1 is LNHDA and CDR2 is SQIVND in the germline V gene (reference sequence). The CDR3 sequence is 14 residues long. V lost 9 bases to trimming and J lost 11 bases; unmatched junction nucleotides: 15. The CDR3 loop is CASLKGQGIGEAFF. The CDR3 DNA sequence: TGTGCCAGCCTGAAGGGACAGGGGATCGGTGAGGCTTTCTTT.

V is TRBV6-2 or TRBV6-3 and J is TRBJ2-2; D unresolved. There are 13 residues in the CDR3. Per germline, CDR1 MNHEY and CDR2 SVGEGT. Trimming removed 5 bases from V and 6 bases from J, with 10 bases in between. CDR3 loop: CASSNQSPGELFF. DNA for the CDR3: TGTGCCAGCAGTAACCAGTCTCCCGGGGAGCTGTTTTTT.

A single count supports this clone. The V and J genes are TRBV5-8 and TRBJ1-1, with a tentative D call TRBD1 (5 bases). The CDR3 contains 17 residues. The V gene lost 7 bases and the J gene lost 0 bases, with 22 bases spanning the gap. Germline V CDR1 and CDR2: SGHTS, YDEGEE. The CDR3 DNA sequence: TGTGCCAGCCCGAGTCCGCCAGGACAAGGAATGAACACTGAAGCTTTCTTT. It specifies CASPSPPGQGMNTEAFF.

The chain carries TRBV15 and TRBJ1-6; D gene unclear. V was pared by 0 bases and J by 3 bases, with 18 bases between. Germline loops: CDR1 LNHNV, CDR2 YYDKDF (reference sequence). The CDR3 has 19 residues. The CDR3 DNA is TGTGCCACCAGCAGAGATCCCGGTGCGGGGTCGTTCTATAATTCACCCCTCCACTTT. Translating it yields CATSRDPGAGSFYNSPLHF.

This clone came up once. The CDR3: CASTPSTDTQYF. Here the CDR3 DNA reads TGTGCCAGCACCCCCTCCACAGATACGCAGTATTTT. The rearrangement links TRBV11-2 to TRBJ2-3; D gene ambiguous. Germline V CDR1 and CDR2: SGHAT, FQNNGV. The CDR3 is made up of 12 amino acids. With 7 bases removed from V and 2 bases from J, the gap between germline ends came to 7 bases.

The chain joins TRBV18 to TRBJ2-2, with a tentative D call TRBD1 (6 bases). CDR1 is KGHSH, CDR2 LQKENI, per germline. CDR3 size: 15 residues. The V and J ends lost 5 bases and 0 bases respectively, with 10 bases between them. CDR3 sequence: CASSVDRPNTGELFF. In DNA, the CDR3 is TGTGCCAGCTCAGTGGACAGACCGAACACCGGGGAGCTGTTTTTT.

The chain has TRBV7-9 and TRBJ2-5; 7 bases match TRBD1. Germline CDR1 is SEHNR and CDR2 is FQNEAQ (reference sequence). CDR3 length: 16 amino acids. The junction had 9 bases not matched to a gene; V was cut back by 2 bases and J by 3 bases. This CDR3 reads CASSLLVWGQKETQYF. CDR3 bases: TGTGCCAGCAGCTTATTGGTTTGGGGACAGAAAGAGACCCAGTACTTC.